Shown below are 27 T cell receptor beta chains from a single sample sequenced in a study of shared clonotypes between healthy human individuals (dated by TCRdb to about 2020). The library was made by the immunoSEQ multiplex PCR assay. TCRdb's version of the immuneACCESS table is confined to in-frame rearrangements and falls short of the full clone set. An unresolved V gene accounts for under half of the shortfall where checked; the remainder is of unknown origin. Across this sample there are about 2 million clones, with roughly 94% seen only once. More than 0.1% of the sample is in the top ten clones. The sequenced sample consisted of naive CD4+ T cells sorted from blood. The cell subset or site label corresponds to: CD45RA+ positively selected. The receptor source for this set is a man younger than 35 in good health.

The J gene is TRBJ2-1, the V gene TRBV11-3, with D perhaps TRBD2 (6 bases). V shed 3 bases and J shed 0 bases, with 12 bases lying between them. This CDR3 has 16 amino acids. Germline V gene sequence: CDR1 SGHNT, CDR2 YENEEA. The DNA for the CDR3 is TGTGCCAGCAGCTTTTCTGCGGGGAGCTCCTACAATGAGCAGTTCTTC. The encoded protein is CASSFSAGSSYNEQFF.

The rearrangement links TRBV28 to TRBJ1-5; TRBD1 might be the D (5 bases). The CDR3 is 14 amino acids. Per the germline V gene, CDR1 is MDHEN and CDR2 is SYDVKM. V was cut by 4 bases and J by 6 bases, with 13 bases left in between. CDR3 sequence (DNA): TGTGCCAGCAGTTCGGGACTGTGGAGTCAGCCCCAGCATTTT. Its translation: CASSSGLWSQPQHF.

The V gene is TRBV2, the J gene TRBJ2-1; the match to TRBD1 covers 7 bases. Germline CDR1 and CDR2: SNHLY and FYNNEI. The CDR3 runs to 15 residues. Trimming at V came to 6 bases and at J to 6 bases, leaving 11 bases not matched to a gene. CDR3 region: CASRGQNLHPNEQFF. The CDR3 DNA follows: TGTGCCAGCAGGGGACAGAACCTCCACCCCAATGAGCAGTTCTTC. Full variable domain (missing parts from reference TRBV2 and TRBJ2-1): EPEVTQTPSHQVTQMGQEVILRCVPISNHLYFYWYRQILGQKVEFLVSFYNNEISEKSEIFDDQFSVERPDGSNFTLKIRSTKLEDSAMYFCASRGQNLHPNEQFFGPGTRLTVL.

J is TRBJ1-1 and V is TRBV5-6, with D possibly being TRBD1 (6 bases). Per germline, CDR1 SGHDT and CDR2 YYEEEE. The CDR3 sequence is 13 residues long. Trimming removed 2 bases at V and 4 bases at J, with 9 bases between. CDR3 nucleotide sequence: TGTGCCAGCAGCTTAAAAGGGGGCACTGAAGCTTTCTTT. It is translated as CASSLKGGTEAFF.

Concerning this clone: Other DNA sequences of this sample code for an identical CDR3. The CDR3 nucleotides are TGTGCCAGCAGTTACTCAGGCAGGTACGAGCAGTACTTC. This sequence encodes CASSYSGRYEQYF. This chain connects TRBV6-5 to TRBJ2-7; D is unclear. V was pared by 0 bases and J by 4 bases, with 7 bases between. Germline V gives CDR1 MNHEY, CDR2 SVGAGI. CDR3 size: 13 residues.

This chain links TRBV28 with TRBJ1-6; D unclear. The CDR3 has 17 amino acids. Germline CDR1 is MDHEN and CDR2 is SYDVKM. V shed 5 bases and J shed 0 bases, with 14 bases lying between them. CDR3 bases: TGTGCCAGCAGTGTCCGACACGGAATCTCCTATAATTCACCCCTCCACTTT. Encoded protein: CASSVRHGISYNSPLHF.

The V gene is TRBV6-6, the J gene TRBJ1-4, with D uncertain. CDR3 length equals 12 residues. Trimming cost V 4 bases and J 0 bases, with 0 bases left between them. Germline V CDR1 and CDR2: MNHNY, SVGAGI (reference sequence). CDR3 in amino acids: CASSSTNEKLFF. The DNA of the CDR3 is TGTGCCAGCAGTTCAACTAATGAAAAACTGTTTTTT.

In this sample, this clone turned up once. Different DNA sequences within this sample yield the same CDR3. V gene TRBV28 combines with J gene TRBJ2-7, with D possibly matching TRBD2 (5 bases). This CDR3 spans 13 amino acids. The ends were cut back, 5 bases at V and 2 bases at J, with 10 bases in the middle. CDR1 and CDR2 (germline): MDHEN, SYDVKM. CDR3: CASSRTGAYEQYF. The CDR3 region has the DNA TGTGCCAGCAGTCGGACTGGAGCCTACGAGCAGTACTTC.

This chain connects TRBV6-5 to TRBJ2-5; D ambiguous. Germline assignment: CDR1 MNHEY and CDR2 SVGAGI. CDR3 length: 14 amino acids. V lost 0 bases and J lost 2, with 7 bases in between. CDR3 sequence reads: CASSYSLKQETQYF. CDR3 sequence (DNA): TGTGCCAGCAGTTACTCTCTTAAACAAGAGACCCAGTACTTC.

V is TRBV27 and J is TRBJ1-2; D might be TRBD1 (6 bases). Trimming removed 6 bases from V and 0 bases from J, with 14 bases in between. CDR3 size: 15 residues. CDR1 and CDR2 from the germline V gene are MNHEY and SMNVEV (reference sequence). The CDR3 reads CASSPQGPSNYGYTF. In DNA, the CDR3 is TGTGCCAGCAGCCCGCAGGGGCCTTCTAACTATGGCTACACCTTC.

The chain couples TRBV9 to TRBJ2-1; D ambiguous. CDR3 length: 16 residues. Trimming cost V 1 base and J 2 bases, with 13 bases left between them. CDR1 and CDR2 from the germline V gene are SGDLS and YYNGEE. The CDR3 bases are TGTGCCAGCAGCGTACCGGCCCTAAACACCTACAATGAGCAGTTCTTC. Translation gives CASSVPALNTYNEQFF.

The chain joins TRBV29-1 to TRBJ1-2; TRBD1 aligns across 7 bases. CDR3 length: 12 residues. Germline loops: CDR1 SQVTM, CDR2 ANQGSEA. V shed 3 bases, J shed 8 bases, and the junction held 6 bases outside the gene matches. CDR3 sequence reads: CSVDGDSKGYTF. In DNA, the CDR3 is TGCAGCGTTGACGGGGACAGTAAGGGCTACACCTTC.

The CDR3 loop is CASSVDNHYNSPLHF. CDR3 in DNA: TGTGCCAGCAGCGTAGACAACCACTATAATTCACCCCTCCACTTT. The chain joins TRBV9 to TRBJ1-6; D ambiguous. CDR3 size: 15 residues. Germline V gives CDR1 SGDLS, CDR2 YYNGEE. V was pared by 0 bases and J by 3 bases, with 7 bases between.

This clone appeared once. This CDR3 reads CASSDPGTEAFF. DNA of the CDR3: TGTGCCAGCAGTGACCCGGGCACTGAAGCTTTCTTT. V usage is TRBV2 and J usage is TRBJ1-1, with D uncertain. Germline V gene data show CDR1 as SNHLY and CDR2 as FYNNEI. With 3 bases removed from V and 4 bases from J, the gap between germline ends came to 6 bases. The CDR3 has 12 amino acids.

The rearrangement joins TRBV30 to TRBJ1-1; D ambiguous. The CDR3 is 17 residues long. The V gene's germline CDR1 is GTSNPN and CDR2 SVGIG (reference sequence). V was shortened by 0 bases and J by 3 bases, with 20 bases between the two germline ends. This CDR3 is CAWSVWRSSRSDTEAFF. The CDR3 nucleotides are TGTGCCTGGAGTGTGTGGAGGAGTAGCAGGTCGGACACTGAAGCTTTCTTT. Looking up the rest from reference TRBV30 and TRBJ1-1 gives the full variable domain: SQTIHQWPATLVQPVGSPLSLECTVEGTSNPNLYWYRQAAGRGLQLLFYSVGIGQISSEVPQNLSASRPQDRQFILSSKKLLLSDSGFYLCAWSVWRSSRSDTEAFFGQGTRLTVV.

Comment on this clone: The same CDR3 is also encoded by other DNA sequences in this sample. The rearrangement joins TRBV7-2 to TRBJ1-1; TRBD1 matches at 7 bases. CDR3 length: 14 amino acids. V trimming: 0 bases; J trimming: 5 bases; junction bases outside the gene matches: 3. Germline CDR1 is SGHTA and CDR2 is FQGNSA. In DNA, the CDR3 is TGTGCCAGCAGCTTAGCGCAGGGGGGGACTGAAGCTTTCTTT. Encoded protein: CASSLAQGGTEAFF.

The J gene is TRBJ2-2, the V gene TRBV6-5, with 8 bases lining up with TRBD2. The CDR3 runs to 15 residues. CDR1 is MNHEY and CDR2 is SVGAGI in the germline V gene. After removal of 6 bases from V and 3 bases from J, the junction contained 6 bases not matched to a gene. In nucleotides, the CDR3 is TGTGCCAGCAGCCCGGGGGGGCGGTACACCGGGGAGCTGTTTTTT. Translating it yields CASSPGGRYTGELFF.

The chain carries TRBV30 and TRBJ2-1; D is unclear. From germline, CDR1 is GTSNPN and CDR2 SVGIG (reference sequence). CDR3 length equals 12 residues. Trimming removed 5 bases from V and 5 bases from J, with 10 bases in between. The CDR3 is CAWEVRNNEQFF. DNA for the CDR3: TGTGCCTGGGAGGTCCGTAACAATGAGCAGTTCTTC.

The J gene is TRBJ1-1, the V gene TRBV18, with TRBD1 matching 7 bases. The CDR3 extends over 15 amino acids. V lost 3 bases to trimming and J lost 2 bases; unmatched junction nucleotides: 6. The V gene's germline CDR1 is KGHSH and CDR2 LQKENI. The CDR3, as DNA: TGTGCCAGCTCACCGGAAGGGACAGATAACACTGAAGCTTTCTTT. This gives the protein CASSPEGTDNTEAFF.

In its sample, this clone was seen a few times. Other DNA sequences in this specimen translate into the identical CDR3. The CDR3 DNA is TGCGCCAGCAGCTTGCTTTCAGATACGCAGTATTTT. Amino acid sequence: CASSLLSDTQYF. The chain is built from TRBV5-1 and TRBJ2-3; D remains unclear. Trimming shortened V by 1 base and J by 4 bases, and 4 bases separated the two germline ends. Looked up from germline, CDR1 is SGHRS and CDR2 is YFSETQ. This CDR3 comprises 12 residues.

The chain joins TRBV7-9 to TRBJ2-5, with 8 positions matching TRBD2. V trimming: 4 bases; J trimming: 5 bases; junction bases outside the gene matches: 9. CDR3 length: 15 amino acids. CDR1 is SEHNR, CDR2 FQNEAQ, per germline (reference sequence). CDR3 region: CASSSREVPGETQYF. DNA for the CDR3: TGTGCCAGCAGCTCGCGGGAGGTCCCCGGGGAGACCCAGTACTTC.

This chain joins TRBV19 and TRBJ2-2; D is ambiguous. The CDR3 contains 15 residues. From germline, CDR1 is LNHDA and CDR2 SQIVND (reference sequence). The ends were cut back, 5 bases at V and 4 bases at J, with 14 bases in the middle. This CDR3 reads CASSQASGPTGELFF. The CDR3 DNA is TGTGCCAGTAGTCAAGCCTCCGGGCCCACCGGGGAGCTGTTTTTT.

The rearrangement links TRBV30 to TRBJ1-4, with D perhaps matching TRBD1 (5 bases). Germline V CDR1 and CDR2: GTSNPN, SVGIG (reference sequence). The germline V and J ends were trimmed by 3 bases and 5 bases, with 16 bases remaining between them. The CDR3 contains 15 residues. The CDR3 is CAWRGPAAPNEKLFF. The CDR3 DNA reads as TGTGCCTGGAGGGGACCGGCGGCCCCCAATGAAAAACTGTTTTTT.

The rearrangement links TRBV7-2 to TRBJ1-3, with 7 nucleotides matching TRBD1. V shed 4 bases and J 0 bases; nucleotides not matched to a gene: 9. CDR1 and CDR2 (germline): SGHTA, FQGNSA. CDR3 length: 17 residues. The CDR3 DNA follows: TGTGCCAGCAGCTCAACGGGACAGCGCTTCTCTGGAAACACCATATATTTT. This gives the protein CASSSTGQRFSGNTIYF.

This clone occurred once. Different DNA sequences within this sample yield the same CDR3. The chain is built from TRBV9 and TRBJ2-1, with 9 nucleotides matching TRBD1. Losses at the gene ends were 4 bases for V and 3 bases for J; bases not matched to a gene: 2. The germline gives CDR1 SGDLS, CDR2 YYNGEE. The CDR3 consists of 14 residues. The DNA for the CDR3 is TGTGCCAGCAGCCCGGGACAGGGCTACAATGAGCAGTTCTTC. It encodes CASSPGQGYNEQFF.

The rearrangement links TRBV4-1 to TRBJ2-2; D call uncertain. The CDR3 totals 15 residues. Germline V gene data show CDR1 as MGHRA and CDR2 as YSYEKL. V was clipped by 3 bases and J by 3 bases, with 11 bases between them. The CDR3 sequence is CASSQADLYTGELFF. CDR3 sequence (DNA): TGCGCCAGCAGCCAGGCCGACTTGTACACCGGGGAGCTGTTTTTT.

As to this clone: This sample also contains other DNA sequences that code for the same CDR3. The J gene is TRBJ2-7, the V gene TRBV7-2; D uncertain. This CDR3 spans 14 amino acids. The V and J ends lost 3 bases and 4 bases respectively, with 13 bases between them. CDR1 is SGHTA, CDR2 FQGNSA, per germline. The chain's CDR3 is CASSFGGNSYEQYF. Written as DNA, the CDR3 is TGTGCCAGCAGCTTTGGCGGAAACTCTTACGAGCAGTACTTC.